The 27 T cell receptor beta chains listed next were all sequenced from one sample in a study of blood T cells in healthy people across ages. Through a sample-barcoded 5' primer and a J-beta primer mix, a second PCR was run for 7 to 11 cycles. MiXCR, applied by TCRdb to the 5' RACE reads, yields one record per CDR3 protein. Of 650,000 to 900,000 distinct CDR3 sequences listed, around two thirds are singletons. Material: blood. These TCRs come from a man aged 25 to 45 in good health.

V gene TRBV5-1 combines with J gene TRBJ2-5; TRBD2 matches 10 bases. Germline V lookup: CDR1 SGHRS, CDR2 YFSETQ. The CDR3 sequence is 15 residues long. V was pared by 3 bases and J by 3 bases, with 5 bases of the junction left unmatched. The CDR3 region is CASSSNGLAEETQYF. The CDR3, as DNA: TGCGCCAGCAGCTCGAATGGACTAGCGGAAGAGACCCAGTACTTC.

The rearrangement uses TRBV24-1 and TRBJ2-1, with 15 bases matching TRBD2. Looked up from germline, CDR1 is KGHDR and CDR2 is SFDVKD. CDR3 length: 17 residues. V dropped 3 bases and J dropped 9; count of bases not matched to a gene: 8. CDR3 in amino acids: CATSDGTSGGMDGEQFF. In DNA form, the CDR3 reads TGTGCCACCAGTGATGGGACTAGCGGGGGGATGGACGGTGAGCAGTTCTTC.

The rearrangement uses TRBV14 and TRBJ1-1; 9 nucleotides match TRBD1. CDR1 is SGHDN and CDR2 is FVKESK in the germline V gene. V dropped 1 base and J dropped 6; count of bases not matched to a gene: 6. This CDR3 comprises 15 residues. CDR3 coding DNA: TGTGCCAGCAGCCAAGTAGGACAGGGGAAACCTGAAGCTTTCTTT. This encodes CASSQVGQGKPEAFF.

The table lists this clonotype with a count of one. This sequence joins TRBV12-3 or TRBV12-4 and TRBJ2-5; 7 nucleotides line up with TRBD1. The tail of the sequence fits TRBJ2-7 better, so the J call may be wrong. This CDR3 spans 14 amino acids. The CDR3 sequence is CASSFRGQFHEQYF. In DNA form, the CDR3 reads TGTGCCAGCAGTTTTCGGGGACAGTTCCACGAGCAGTACTTC.

This sequence joins TRBV5-1 and TRBJ2-7, with TRBD2 as a possible D gene (6 bases). Trimming shortened V by 4 bases and J by 2 bases, and 13 bases separated the two germline ends. Per the germline V gene, CDR1 is SGHRS and CDR2 is YFSETQ. CDR3 length equals 14 residues. The CDR3 bases are TGCGCCAGCAGCCGACTAGATTACCCCTACGAGCAGTACTTC. Translated, it gives CASSRLDYPYEQYF.

V and J are TRBV29-1 and TRBJ2-7; D is perhaps TRBD2 (5 bases). Germline loops: CDR1 SQVTM, CDR2 ANQGSEA. V lost 4 bases and J lost 4, with 11 bases in between. CDR3 length equals 12 residues. DNA for the CDR3: TGCAGCGTTGTAGGCCGGGAATACGAGCAGTACTTC. It specifies CSVVGREYEQYF.

J is TRBJ2-3 and V is TRBV4-1; maybe TRBD2 (7 bases). V was trimmed by 0 bases and J by 14 bases, leaving 24 bases between them. The length of the CDR3 is 16 residues. The germline gives CDR1 MGHRA, CDR2 YSYEKL. CDR3 loop: CASSQDLAGATKVLYF. Here the CDR3 DNA reads TGCGCCAGCAGCCAAGATCTGGCGGGGGCCACGAAGGTTCTGTATTTT.

The chain has TRBV20-1 and TRBJ1-4; 10 positions match TRBD1. Unmatched junction bases numbered 5, after V lost 2 bases and J lost 8 bases. This CDR3 region has 14 residues. Germline V gives CDR1 DFQATT, CDR2 SNEGSKA (reference sequence). The CDR3 sequence is CSARRQGAIEKLFF. The DNA of the CDR3 is TGCAGTGCTAGACGACAGGGGGCTATAGAAAAACTGTTTTTT.

This rearrangement joins TRBV28 to TRBJ2-5; D is undetermined. V lost 6 bases and J 4 bases, leaving 21 bases between the germline ends. The germline V gene encodes CDR1 MDHEN and CDR2 SYDVKM. CDR3 length: 16 residues. The CDR3 DNA is TGTGCCAGCAGCCACCGTTTGTCGGAAGAACGAGAGACCCAGTACTTC. Its protein is CASSHRLSEERETQYF.

The chain employs TRBV6-6 and TRBJ1-4; D is ambiguous. V shed 0 bases and J shed 7 bases, with 12 bases lying between them. Germline-derived CDR1 and CDR2 are MNHNY and SVGAGI (reference sequence). The CDR3 extends over 15 amino acids. CDR3 coding DNA: TGTGCCAGCAGTTACTCGGGAAGAAATGGTGAAAAACTGTTTTTT. Encoded protein: CASSYSGRNGEKLFF.

The chain is built from TRBV29-1 and TRBJ1-4, with no clear D. Germline V gene lookup returns CDR1 SQVTM and CDR2 ANQGSEA. V gave up 4 bases and J gave up 6 bases, with 9 bases separating them. The CDR3 loop spans 12 amino acids. CDR3 residues: CSVVSSDEKLFF. The CDR3 bases are TGCAGCGTTGTGTCGTCCGATGAAAAACTGTTTTTT.

Written as DNA, the CDR3 is TGTGCCAGCAGCTCTACCGGGACAGGGCCTTACGAGCAGTACTTC. This encodes CASSSTGTGPYEQYF. J is TRBJ2-5 and V is TRBV7-2; TRBD1 matches at 9 bases. Judging by the DNA end, TRBJ2-7 fits better; the J call may be wrong. CDR1 is SGHTA, CDR2 FQGNSA, per germline. The CDR3 is made up of 15 amino acids.

This clonotype was recorded once. The rearrangement uses TRBV2 and TRBJ2-3, with D perhaps assigned TRBD1 or TRBD2 (6 bases each). This CDR3 has 14 amino acids. In germline, CDR1 is SNHLY, CDR2 FYNNEI. Trimming shortened V by 7 bases and J by 3 bases, and 14 bases separated the two germline ends. CDR3 residues: CASIVGGGTDTQYF. The CDR3 region has the DNA TGTGCCAGCATTGTCGGGGGCGGGACAGATACGCAGTATTTT.

The table lists this clonotype with a few counts. This chain connects TRBV7-2 to TRBJ1-2; D gene ambiguous. V was clipped by 1 base and J by 7 bases, with 7 bases between them. The CDR3 loop spans 12 amino acids. CDR1 and CDR2 (germline): SGHTA, FQGNSA. The CDR3 loop reads CASSLGRIGYTF. The CDR3 coding sequence is TGTGCCAGCAGCTTAGGCCGGATTGGCTACACCTTC.

The chain employs TRBV12-3 or TRBV12-4 and TRBJ2-7; D ambiguous. The V gene lost 3 bases and the J gene lost 0 bases, with 6 bases spanning the gap. This CDR3 comprises 13 residues. The CDR3 loop is CASSFETSYEQYF. The CDR3 DNA sequence: TGTGCCAGCAGTTTCGAGACCTCCTACGAGCAGTACTTC.

The chain couples TRBV28 to TRBJ1-5; TRBD1 matches 8 bases. CDR3 length equals 15 residues. The J segment lost 7 bases and the V segment lost 6 bases, leaving 11 bases of the junction unmatched. The germline V gene encodes CDR1 MDHEN and CDR2 SYDVKM. The CDR3 bases are TGTGCCAGCAGGTCTCCCCGGACAGGGTCCCAGCCCCAGCATTTT. Translation: CASRSPRTGSQPQHF. Filled out from reference TRBV28 and TRBJ1-5, the complete variable domain reads DVKVTQSSRYLVKRTGEKVFLECVQDMDHENMFWYRQDPGLGLRLIYFSYDVKMKEKGDIPEGYSVSREKKERFSLILESASTNQTSMYLCASRSPRTGSQPQHFGDGTRLSIL.

The genes are TRBV6-5 and TRBJ2-7; 8 bases line up with TRBD1. Germline CDR1 MNHEY, CDR2 SVGAGI. The CDR3 loop spans 14 amino acids. With V trimmed by 4 bases and J by 10 bases, 12 bases remained unmatched. The CDR3 nucleotides read TGTGCCAGCAGTTCCCCGGGACAGGCCGAGGTTCAGTACTTC. Protein product: CASSSPGQAEVQYF.

This chain joins TRBV10-3 and TRBJ2-7; 10 nucleotides match TRBD1. Germline CDR1 ENHRY, CDR2 SYGVKD. CDR3 length: 15 amino acids. Trimming at V came to 6 bases and at J to 3 bases, leaving 8 bases not matched to a gene. CDR3 bases: TGTGCCATCAGAGCAACGGGACAGGGGAACTACGAGCAGTACTTC. It specifies CAIRATGQGNYEQYF.

V gene TRBV6-2 or TRBV6-3 combines with J gene TRBJ2-5; TRBD2 might be the D (6 bases). The V end lost 2 bases, the J end lost 7 bases, and 11 bases lay between the germline ends. CDR1 MNHEY and CDR2 SVGEGT come from the germline V gene. The CDR3 length is 13 residues. The CDR3 spells CASSYAGLGTQYF. CDR3 nucleotide sequence: TGTGCCAGCAGTTACGCGGGATTGGGGACCCAGTACTTC.

This rearrangement joins TRBV20-1 to TRBJ2-3, with 9 bases matching TRBD2. This CDR3 has 18 residues. Trimming cost V 1 base and J 2 bases; bases outside gene matches: 13. Germline V lookup: CDR1 DFQATT, CDR2 SNEGSKA (reference sequence). The CDR3 DNA sequence: TGCAGTGCTAGAGGAAACGGGGTAGCTAGCGGGGACACAGATACGCAGTATTTT. Translation: CSARGNGVASGDTDTQYF.

The chain is built from TRBV7-9 and TRBJ2-3; no clear D. Germline V gives CDR1 SEHNR, CDR2 FQNEAQ (reference sequence). V lost 3 bases, J lost 2 bases, and 12 bases lay in between. The CDR3 is 15 residues long. CDR3 protein: CASSFDVGHTDTQYF. The CDR3, as DNA: TGTGCCAGCAGCTTTGATGTAGGCCACACAGATACGCAGTATTTT.

The rearrangement uses TRBV12-3 or TRBV12-4 and TRBJ1-1; D uncertain. The CDR3 extends over 15 amino acids. V shed 1 base and J shed 1 base, with 10 bases lying between them. CDR3 coding DNA: TGTGCCAGCAGTTTAGGGTTTTGGGAGAACACTGAAGCTTTCTTT. Its protein is CASSLGFWENTEAFF.

This sequence joins TRBV6-5 and TRBJ2-7; TRBD2 is a possible D gene (5 bases). Germline V lookup: CDR1 MNHEY, CDR2 SVGAGI. The CDR3 is made up of 11 amino acids. Trimming cost V 11 bases and J 3 bases, with 11 bases left between them. In DNA form, the CDR3 reads TGTGCCCCCTTCGGGAACTACGAGCAGTACTTC. Residues: CAPFGNYEQYF.

To note about this clonotype: One junction end disagrees with the germline gene, perhaps due to a read error. The chain couples TRBV18 to TRBJ2-6, with D possibly being TRBD1 (5 bases). Germline assignment: CDR1 KGHSH and CDR2 LQKENI. The CDR3 extends over 16 amino acids. The CDR3 DNA reads TGTGCCAGCTCACCACAGGCAGACTCTGGGGCCGACGTCCTGACTTTC. Encoded protein: CASSPQADSGADVLTF. Variable domain in full (rest from reference TRBV18 and TRBJ2-6): NAGVMQNPRHLVRRRGQEARLRCSPMKGHSHVYWYRQLPEEGLKFMVYLQKENIIDESGMPKERFSAEFPKEGPSILRIQQVVRGDSAAYFCASSPQADSGADVLTFGAGSRLTVL.

The V call is TRBV29-1, the J call TRBJ1-1; 7 bases line up with TRBD1. V trimming: 7 bases; J trimming: 4 bases; junction bases outside the gene matches: 9. The CDR3 totals 13 residues. In germline, CDR1 is SQVTM, CDR2 ANQGSEA. The CDR3 DNA sequence: TGCAGCGGACAGGGAGGGGTTGGCACTGAAGCTTTCTTT. It encodes CSGQGGVGTEAFF.

The V and J genes are TRBV9 and TRBJ2-1, with D possibly being TRBD1 (6 bases). V dropped 3 bases and J dropped 11 bases, with 15 bases sitting between them. CDR3 length equals 13 residues. CDR1 SGDLS and CDR2 YYNGEE come from the germline V gene. The CDR3 is CASSGTGPEKQFF. CDR3 DNA sequence: TGTGCCAGCAGCGGAACAGGGCCGGAAAAGCAGTTCTTC. The whole variable domain, remainder taken from reference TRBV9 and TRBJ2-1, is DSGVTQTPKHLITATGQRVTLRCSPRSGDLSVYWYQQSLDQGLQFLIQYYNGEERAKGNILERFSAQQFPDLHSELNLSSLELGDSALYFCASSGTGPEKQFFGPGTRLTVL.

This clonotype was seen more than once but under ten times. This chain links TRBV24-1 with TRBJ2-3; D not certain. V was trimmed by 1 base and J by 0 bases, leaving 4 bases between them. CDR1 is KGHDR and CDR2 is SFDVKD in the germline V gene. This CDR3 spans 14 amino acids. The DNA for the CDR3 is TGTGCCACCAGTGATTTTGCGAGCACAGATACGCAGTATTTT. Protein product: CATSDFASTDTQYF.